Shown below are 5 T cell receptor beta chains from a single sample sequenced in a study of cytomegalovirus exposure and HLA in healthy donors. PCR was performed using 60 Vbeta and 13 Jbeta primers. Produced via immunoSEQ multiplex PCR; TCRdb's table is partial and in-frame only. The sample has about 160,000 clones, roughly 81% seen once. What was sequenced was PBMCs. All receptors come from a woman aged 50 to 65 in good health and CMV-seronegative.

The chain has TRBV7-9 and TRBJ2-6, with 8 bases matching TRBD1. Germline V lookup: CDR1 SEHNR, CDR2 FQNEAQ (reference sequence). This CDR3 is built from 17 residues. With V trimmed by 8 bases and J by 2 bases, 11 bases remained unmatched. CDR3 in DNA: TGTGCCAGCGGAACCGGGACAGGCGTTCCTGGGGCCAACGTCCTGACTTTC. It specifies CASGTGTGVPGANVLTF.

This chain links TRBV7-2 with TRBJ1-5; D perhaps matches TRBD1 (5 bases). Germline V CDR1 and CDR2: SGHTA, FQGNSA. The CDR3 extends over 14 amino acids. V was trimmed by 4 bases and J by 0 bases, leaving 7 bases between them. CDR3 sequence reads: CASSSQVSNQPQHF. CDR3 in DNA: TGTGCCAGCAGCTCACAGGTTAGCAATCAGCCCCAGCATTTT.

This sequence joins TRBV7-2 and TRBJ1-1, with D possibly matching TRBD1 (5 bases). V was pared by 5 bases and J by 1 base, with 11 bases between. This CDR3 is built from 14 residues. Looked up from germline, CDR1 is SGHTA and CDR2 is FQGNSA. The CDR3 reads CASSAGLQNTEAFF. CDR3 nucleotide sequence: TGTGCCAGCAGCGCGGGACTGCAGAACACTGAAGCTTTCTTT. Supplemented by reference TRBV7-2 and TRBJ1-1, the full variable domain reads GAGVSQSPSNKVTEKGKDVELRCDPISGHTALYWYRQSLGQGLEFLIYFQGNSAPDKSGLPSDRFSAERTGGSVSTLTIQRTQQEDSAVYLCASSAGLQNTEAFFGQGTRLTVV.

J is TRBJ1-5 and V is TRBV6-1, with D tentatively TRBD1 (5 bases). V gave up 2 bases and J gave up 6 bases, with 14 bases separating them. Germline loops: CDR1 MNHNS, CDR2 SASEGT. The CDR3 loop spans 15 amino acids. DNA for the CDR3: TGTGCCAGCAGTGAAACCACCCGGGGGTTTCAGCCCCAGCATTTT. This translates into CASSETTRGFQPQHF.

The chain employs TRBV19 and TRBJ1-2; unclear D gene. Germline loops: CDR1 LNHDA, CDR2 SQIVND (reference sequence). The ends were cut back, 7 bases at V and 4 bases at J, with 13 bases in the middle. The CDR3 is made up of 13 amino acids. CDR3 DNA sequence: TGTGCCAGTACACCTGATCGGGTCTATGGCTACACCTTC. Translation: CASTPDRVYGYTF.